What follows describes a single TCR beta chain. Its antigen is undetermined. The entry originates in a study of CD8 T cells in ankylosing spondylitis. Study-level results: A TCR beta motif made of about eight highly homologous variants seemed typical of ankylosing spondylitis blood.

TCRdb re-called the 5' RACE reads through MiXCR, storing one row per CDR3 protein. The profile shows approximately 110,000 distinct CDR3 sequences, around 24% of them singletons. This CDR3 contains 13 residues. Germline-derived CDR1 and CDR2 are SGHNT and YENEEA. J lost 6 bases, V lost 7 bases, and 6 bases had no gene match. The sequencing input was synovial fluid, either unsorted or a sorted T cell fraction (not recorded which). This chain uses TRBV11-3 with TRBJ1-2, with TRBD1 identical over 9 bases. The clonotype comes from a male donor with ankylosing spondylitis. In DNA form, the CDR3 reads TGTGCCAGCAACCCCGGGACAGGGAATGGCTACACCTTC. Translation: CASNPGTGNGYTF.